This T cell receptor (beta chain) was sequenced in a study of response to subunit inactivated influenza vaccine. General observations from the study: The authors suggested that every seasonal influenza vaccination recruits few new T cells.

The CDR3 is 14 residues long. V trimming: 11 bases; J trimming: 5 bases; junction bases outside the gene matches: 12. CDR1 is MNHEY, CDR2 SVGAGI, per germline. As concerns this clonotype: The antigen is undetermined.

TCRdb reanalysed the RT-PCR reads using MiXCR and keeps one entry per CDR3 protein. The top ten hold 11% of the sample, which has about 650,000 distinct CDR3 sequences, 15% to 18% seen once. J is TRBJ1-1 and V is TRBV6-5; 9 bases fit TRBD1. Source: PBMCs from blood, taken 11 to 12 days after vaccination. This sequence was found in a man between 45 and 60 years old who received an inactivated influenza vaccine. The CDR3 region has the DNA TGTGCCGTAGTTAAACAGGGGGCCTGGACTGAAGCTTTCTTT. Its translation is CAVVKQGAWTEAFF.